This T cell receptor beta chain was recorded in a study of shared clonotypes between healthy human individuals. General study results and limits: Sampling involved blood alone; tissue repertoires likely differ. Roughly 5% of naive CD4 clonotypes were common to a handful of donors. A limitation of the genetic and exposure-history diversity represented arose from few donors.

Regarding this clone: The antigen is not known.

The V and J ends lost 4 bases and 5 bases, in that order; junction bases with no gene match: 1. The CDR3 loop spans 13 amino acids. Germline V gene data show CDR1 as MNHEY and CDR2 as SVGAGI. Recent acute infections and vaccinations were absent in the healthy HIV-negative adult donors. Clones were sequenced by immunoSEQ multiplex PCR, and TCRdb holds only the in-frame ones, with some missing. The data show 1,500,000 or so clones, less than 99% seen once. Sequenced input: naive CD4+ T cells sorted from blood. Subset specified: CD45RA+ positively selected. The receptor's source is a man younger than 45 in good health. The gene calls are TRBV6-5 and TRBJ1-4, with 7 bases aligning to TRBD1. The CDR3 loop reads CASSLTGNEKLFF. In DNA, the CDR3 is TGTGCCAGCAGTTTGACAGGGAATGAAAAACTGTTTTTT.